This T cell receptor (beta chain) was observed in a study of graft-versus-host responses after intestinal transplantation. Germline V gene lookup returns CDR1 LGHNA and CDR2 YNFKEQ. J gave up 5 bases and V 3 bases, and 7 bases lay outside the gene matches. The CDR3 length is 15 residues. About this clone: What it binds is not known.

Measured with immunoSEQ multiplex PCR; TCRdb has only the in-frame clones, and not every one. The repertoire holds about 91,000 clones, with less than 95% as singletons. The input for sequencing was unstimulated CD4+ T cells sorted from spleen or lymph node cells, taken before transplant. The chain recombines TRBV4-2 with TRBJ1-2; 9 positions agree with TRBD1. The sequence came from a human donor who was the organ donor for an intestinal transplant. This CDR3 reads CASSQPRDRVYGYTF. CDR3 in DNA: TGTGCCAGCAGCCAGCCCCGGGACAGGGTGTATGGCTACACCTTC.